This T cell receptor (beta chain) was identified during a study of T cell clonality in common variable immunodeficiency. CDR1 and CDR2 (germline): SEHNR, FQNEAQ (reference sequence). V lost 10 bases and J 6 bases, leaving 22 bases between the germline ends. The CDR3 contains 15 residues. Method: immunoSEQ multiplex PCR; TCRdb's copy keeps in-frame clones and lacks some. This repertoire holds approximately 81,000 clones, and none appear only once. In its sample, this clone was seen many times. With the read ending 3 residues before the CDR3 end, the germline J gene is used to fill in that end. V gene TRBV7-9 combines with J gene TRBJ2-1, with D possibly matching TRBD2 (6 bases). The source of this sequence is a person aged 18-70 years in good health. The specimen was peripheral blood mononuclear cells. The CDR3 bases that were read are TGTGCCACGACTGAGGGCCTGGGGGGAGTCAATGAG. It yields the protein CATTEGLGGVNE. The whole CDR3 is CATTEGLGGVNEQFF.